This TCR beta chain was documented in a study of PD-L1 blockade in urothelial cancer. Data came from immunoSEQ multiplex PCR; TCRdb stores just in-frame clones and leaves some out. The data hold tens of thousands of clones, with less than 90% observed a single time. CDR3 length equals 13 residues. Germline V gives CDR1 SGHNT, CDR2 YYREEE (reference sequence). With 0 bases removed from V and 1 base from J, the gap between germline ends came to 4 bases. Sample time point: peripheral blood 6 weeks after treatment start. The origin of this receptor is a man aged 55-75 years with urothelial cancer. V is TRBV5-4 and J is TRBJ1-1, with D unclear. The specimen comprised PBMCs, sampled around atezolizumab (anti-PD-L1) treatment. Written as DNA, the CDR3 is TGTGCCAGCAGCTTGGATCAGAACACTGAAGCTTTCTTT. This sequence encodes CASSLDQNTEAFF.